The 14 T cell receptor beta chains below all came from one sample that was sequenced in a study of graft-versus-host responses after intestinal transplantation. The antigens these receptors bind are not known. Profiling relied on immunoSEQ multiplex PCR, and the TCRdb table lists in-frame clones only, not all of them. The data contain 100,000 to 110,000 clones, approximately 84% of them singletons. Sequences were derived from unstimulated CD4+ T cells sorted from spleen or lymph node cells, sampled before transplant. The receptors derive from a human donor who was the organ donor for an intestinal transplant.

This sequence joins TRBV5-4 and TRBJ2-7; 7 bases line up with TRBD1. This CDR3 region has 17 residues. Looked up from germline, CDR1 is SGHNT and CDR2 is YYREEE (reference sequence). With V trimmed by 4 bases and J by 4 bases, 17 bases remained unmatched. The CDR3 region has the DNA TGTGCCAGCAGCCCGCTGTCGCCCCGGGACAGTCTGTACGAGCAGTACTTC. Residues: CASSPLSPRDSLYEQYF.

This rearrangement joins TRBV7-8 to TRBJ1-6; 9 positions agree with TRBD1. The V gene end was trimmed by 8 bases and the J gene end by 9 bases; junction bases not matched to a gene: 14. In germline, CDR1 is SGHVS, CDR2 FQNEAQ. The CDR3 contains 16 residues. The CDR3 nucleotides are TGTGCCAGCCGACCCCGACCGGGACAGGGTAGTTCACCCCTCCACTTT. Translated: CASRPRPGQGSSPLHF.

V gene TRBV5-1 combines with J gene TRBJ2-3; D is perhaps TRBD1 (6 bases). Trimming cost V 0 bases and J 4 bases, with 6 bases left between them. The CDR3 covers 13 residues. Germline CDR1 and CDR2: SGHRS and YFSETQ. CDR3 nucleotide sequence: TGCGCCAGCAGCTTGGACAGGGCAGATACGCAGTATTTT. It codes for CASSLDRADTQYF.

The V call is TRBV28, the J call TRBJ1-1, with D unresolved. V was trimmed by 9 bases and J by 7 bases, leaving 12 bases between them. The CDR3 covers 11 residues. The germline gives CDR1 MDHEN, CDR2 SYDVKM. CDR3 bases: TGTGCCAGTAACAGTTTTCTTGAAGCTTTCTTT. Its protein product is CASNSFLEAFF. Complete variable domain (other parts from reference TRBV28 and TRBJ1-1): DVKVTQSSRYLVKRTGEKVFLECVQDMDHENMFWYRQDPGLGLRLIYFSYDVKMKEKGDIPEGYSVSREKKERFSLILESASTNQTSMYLCASNSFLEAFFGQGTRLTVV.

In this sample, this clone turned up a few times. The V and J genes are TRBV10-2 and TRBJ1-6, with D uncertain. Trimming stripped 2 bases from V and 2 bases from J, with 7 bases between. The length of the CDR3 is 15 residues. Germline-derived CDR1 and CDR2 are WSHSY and SAAADI. CDR3 protein: CASSETATYNSPLHF. In DNA form, the CDR3 reads TGCGCCAGCAGTGAGACAGCTACCTATAATTCACCCCTCCACTTT.

The J gene is TRBJ2-7, the V gene TRBV6-5; D may be TRBD1 (5 bases). This CDR3 comprises 12 residues. The germline V gene encodes CDR1 MNHEY and CDR2 SVGAGI. With 2 bases removed from V and 6 bases from J, the gap between germline ends came to 8 bases. CDR3 residues: CASSYKGAEQYF. CDR3 DNA sequence: TGTGCCAGCAGTTACAAAGGGGCCGAGCAGTACTTC.

V usage is TRBV5-1 and J usage is TRBJ1-3; TRBD1 is a possible D gene (6 bases). Between the trimmed V and J ends, which lost 0 bases and 3 bases, there was a span of 10 bases. Germline V gives CDR1 SGHRS, CDR2 YFSETQ. This CDR3 spans 15 amino acids. The CDR3 bases are TGCGCCAGCAGCTTGGAGACAGGTGGTGGAAACACCATATATTTT. It encodes CASSLETGGGNTIYF.

The V gene is TRBV27, the J gene TRBJ1-1; possibly TRBD1 for D (5 bases). The CDR3 contains 18 residues. V gave up 1 base and J gave up 1 base, with 19 bases separating them. Germline lookup yields CDR1 MNHEY and CDR2 SMNVEV (reference sequence). Here the CDR3 DNA reads TGTGCCAGCAGTTTATATGGGGCAGGTCCCGTAGAGAACACTGAAGCTTTCTTT. This gives the protein CASSLYGAGPVENTEAFF.

This rearrangement joins TRBV18 to TRBJ2-3; D ambiguous. Trimming shortened V by 0 bases and J by 4 bases, and 8 bases separated the two germline ends. The CDR3 extends over 14 amino acids. The germline gives CDR1 KGHSH, CDR2 LQKENI. The CDR3 DNA follows: TGTGCCAGCTCACCACCTTATGCCCCAGATACGCAGTATTTT. Translating gives CASSPPYAPDTQYF. The full variable domain, completed using reference TRBV18 and TRBJ2-3, is NAGVMQNPRHLVRRRGQEARLRCSPMKGHSHVYWYRQLPEEGLKFMVYLQKENIIDESGMPKERFSAEFPKEGPSILRIQQVVRGDSAAYFCASSPPYAPDTQYFGPGTRLTVL.

The count of this clone is one. J is TRBJ1-5 and V is TRBV6-5, with D tentatively TRBD1 (6 bases). V was cut by 6 bases and J by 4 bases, with 16 bases left in between. The CDR3 contains 15 residues. Germline V gene data show CDR1 as MNHEY and CDR2 as SVGAGI. In nucleotides, the CDR3 is TGTGCCAGCAGCCTTTGGGGGGGCGGAAATCAGCCCCAGCATTTT. It specifies CASSLWGGGNQPQHF.

This rearrangement joins TRBV28 to TRBJ1-2, with D possibly TRBD1 on 6 matching bases. Germline assignment: CDR1 MDHEN and CDR2 SYDVKM. With 6 bases removed from V and 2 bases from J, the gap between germline ends came to 22 bases. The CDR3 extends over 17 amino acids. The CDR3: CASRIPGGNRRNYGYTF. CDR3 coding DNA: TGTGCCAGCAGAATCCCCGGGGGCAATCGAAGGAACTATGGCTACACCTTC.

The V gene is TRBV6-7, the J gene TRBJ2-2; no clear D gene. TRBV6-7 is designated an ORF whose function remains uncertain. This CDR3 is built from 11 residues. Trimming took off 8 bases at V and 4 bases at J, with 5 bases between the two ends. The CDR3, as DNA: TGTGCCAGCGGTAGCACCGGGGAGCTGTTTTTT. It yields the protein CASGSTGELFF.

This chain connects TRBV7-2 to TRBJ2-6, with unresolved D. Germline values: CDR1 SGHTA, CDR2 FQGNSA. V lost 1 base and J 4 bases, leaving 11 bases between the germline ends. The CDR3 contains 16 residues. In DNA form, the CDR3 reads TGTGCCAGCAGCTTAGTCCCGGCGGTGGGGGCCAACGTCCTGACTTTC. It specifies CASSLVPAVGANVLTF.

The rearrangement joins TRBV30 to TRBJ1-2, with D possibly being TRBD1 (5 bases). Germline V gives CDR1 GTSNPN, CDR2 SVGIG (reference sequence). The V end lost 4 bases, the J end lost 0 bases, and 9 bases lay between the germline ends. The CDR3 has 13 residues. The CDR3 here is CAWTLTANYGYTF. The CDR3 nucleotides read TGTGCCTGGACCCTGACAGCTAACTATGGCTACACCTTC.